These T cell receptor beta chains were read from a single sample in a study of T cells after yellow fever vaccination. TCRdb processed the 5' RACE reads anew with MiXCR; each CDR3 protein has one entry. The data contain hundreds of thousands of distinct CDR3 sequences, roughly an eighth of them singletons. The sample was CD4+ T cells sorted from PBMCs, taken 15 days after the yellow fever booster vaccination. Receptors originate from a man younger than 35 who received the YFV17D yellow fever vaccine. CDR3s include the opening cysteine and the closing phenylalanine or tryptophan. The order of the fields is J gene, D gene, clone size, V gene, CDR3 DNA, CDR3 protein. A D gene is named only where the DNA matches it firmly. Size is stated for part of the rows, as once, few or many counts, or as a class when the clone is expanded.

j_call: TRBJ1-2
d_call: .
clone_size: .
v_call: TRBV24-1
cdr3_nt: TGTGCCACCAGTGATGCAGGGCAAGGCTACACCTTC
cdr3_aa: CATSDAGQGYTF

j_call: TRBJ1-3
d_call: .
clone_size: .
v_call: TRBV25-1
cdr3_nt: TGTGCCAGCAGCAGCCCAGGGGCGTCTGGAAACACCATATATTTT
cdr3_aa: CASSSPGASGNTIYF

j_call: TRBJ2-2
d_call: .
clone_size: few
v_call: TRBV12-3/TRBV12-4
cdr3_nt: TGTGCCAGCAGCGGACGTGTGGAGCTGTTTTTT
cdr3_aa: CASSGRVELFF

j_call: TRBJ2-5
d_call: .
clone_size: many
v_call: TRBV5-6
cdr3_nt: TGTGCCAGCAGGGCAGGCCCCCAAGAGACCCAGTACTTC
cdr3_aa: CASRAGPQETQYF

j_call: TRBJ2-1
d_call: .
clone_size: .
v_call: TRBV3-1
cdr3_nt: TGTGCCAGCAGCCAAGACGGCTTGGACTACCAGTCGTTCTTC
cdr3_aa: CASSQDGLDYQSFF

j_call: TRBJ1-6
d_call: .
clone_size: many
v_call: TRBV3-1
cdr3_nt: TGTGCCAGCAGCCAAGGCCGACCGGATGGTGCCTATAATTCACCCCTCCACTTT
cdr3_aa: CASSQGRPDGAYNSPLHF

j_call: TRBJ1-2
d_call: TRBD1
clone_size: .
v_call: TRBV25-1
cdr3_nt: TGTGCCAGCAGTGCGGGAGGGACAGCCTACTATGGCTACACCTTC
cdr3_aa: CASSAGGTAYYGYTF

j_call: TRBJ2-2
d_call: TRBD2
clone_size: many
v_call: TRBV29-1
cdr3_nt: TGCAGCGTTGATTTGGCTAGCGGGGGTGTAGGGGAGCTGTTTTTT
cdr3_aa: CSVDLASGGVGELFF

j_call: TRBJ2-1
d_call: TRBD2
clone_size: few
v_call: TRBV6-2/TRBV6-3
cdr3_nt: TGTGCCAGCAGTCTCTCATTCCCTACGGCTAGCGGGGGCCTCTACAATGAGCAGTTCTTC
cdr3_aa: CASSLSFPTASGGLYNEQFF

j_call: TRBJ2-7
d_call: .
clone_size: .
v_call: TRBV2
cdr3_nt: TGTGCCAGCAGCCCACAGGGAACCCACGAGCAGTACTTC
cdr3_aa: CASSPQGTHEQYF

j_call: TRBJ2-7
d_call: .
clone_size: .
v_call: TRBV12-3/TRBV12-4
cdr3_nt: TGTGCCAGCAGTAGGATGCAGGGCACCCTCGAGCAGTACTTC
cdr3_aa: CASSRMQGTLEQYF

j_call: TRBJ2-6
d_call: .
clone_size: few
v_call: TRBV5-1
cdr3_nt: TGCGCCAGCAGATCAGGGACCGATGGGGCCAACGTCCTGACTTTC
cdr3_aa: CASRSGTDGANVLTF

j_call: TRBJ2-7
d_call: .
clone_size: .
v_call: TRBV11-3
cdr3_nt: TGTGCCAGCAGCTTGGGGGGTCGGAACGAGCAGTACTTC
cdr3_aa: CASSLGGRNEQYF

j_call: TRBJ2-7
d_call: TRBD1
clone_size: .
v_call: TRBV9
cdr3_nt: TGTGCCAGCAGCTTTACAGGGGGCGCCCTGTCCGAGCAGTACTTC
cdr3_aa: CASSFTGGALSEQYF

j_call: TRBJ2-3
d_call: .
clone_size: .
v_call: TRBV18
cdr3_nt: TGTGCCAGTTCCAGCGACCTCCGCACAGATACGCAGTATTTT
cdr3_aa: CASSSDLRTDTQYF

j_call: TRBJ2-5
d_call: .
clone_size: .
v_call: TRBV9
cdr3_nt: TGTGCCAGCTCTGGCGGGATGTACCAAGAGACCCAGTACTTC
cdr3_aa: CASSGGMYQETQYF

j_call: TRBJ1-1
d_call: .
clone_size: many
v_call: TRBV12-3/TRBV12-4
cdr3_nt: TGTGCCAGCAGGGAATCCGAGGTGAACACTGAAGCTTTCTTT
cdr3_aa: CASRESEVNTEAFF

j_call: TRBJ1-2
d_call: .
clone_size: few
v_call: TRBV18
cdr3_nt: TGTGCCAGCTCACTAGGAGAGGCAGGGATGGATGGCTACACCTTC
cdr3_aa: CASSLGEAGMDGYTF

j_call: TRBJ2-1
d_call: .
clone_size: few
v_call: TRBV10-3
cdr3_nt: TGTGCCATCAGTGGGCGGAGGGCGAGCTCCTACAATGAGCAGTTCTTC
cdr3_aa: CAISGRRASSYNEQFF

j_call: TRBJ2-7
d_call: TRBD1
clone_size: few
v_call: TRBV6-1
cdr3_nt: TGTGCCAGCACCCTTCAGCCGGACAGGGCTGCCTACGAGCAGTACTTC
cdr3_aa: CASTLQPDRAAYEQYF

j_call: TRBJ2-1
d_call: .
clone_size: .
v_call: TRBV5-1
cdr3_nt: TGCGCCAGCAGCTTGGGCGTACCCAATGAGCAGTTCTTC
cdr3_aa: CASSLGVPNEQFF

j_call: TRBJ1-2
d_call: .
clone_size: many
v_call: TRBV3-1
cdr3_nt: TGTGCCAGCAGTCGATCCCCCAAAACAGGGTCGGCTAACTATGGCTACACCTTC
cdr3_aa: CASSRSPKTGSANYGYTF

j_call: TRBJ2-1
d_call: TRBD2
clone_size: few
v_call: TRBV11-2
cdr3_nt: TGTGCCAGCAGTCCCGGGGGGGACCGGATGCAGTTCTTC
cdr3_aa: CASSPGGDRMQFF

j_call: TRBJ1-6
d_call: TRBD1
clone_size: .
v_call: TRBV28
cdr3_nt: TGTGCCAGCAGTTCTGCCGACAGGGCATATTCACCCCTCCACTTT
cdr3_aa: CASSSADRAYSPLHF

j_call: TRBJ2-1
d_call: .
clone_size: .
v_call: TRBV4-3
cdr3_nt: TGCGCCAGCAGTAATTGGCGGAATGAGCAGTTCTTC
cdr3_aa: CASSNWRNEQFF

j_call: TRBJ1-3
d_call: .
clone_size: few
v_call: TRBV3-1
cdr3_nt: TGTGCCAGCAGCCAACCGGACTCTGGAAACACCATATATTTT
cdr3_aa: CASSQPDSGNTIYF

j_call: TRBJ2-7
d_call: .
clone_size: .
v_call: TRBV4-1
cdr3_nt: TGCGCCAGCAGCCAAGTGGGAGGCGGGACAGCCTACGAGCAGTACTTC
cdr3_aa: CASSQVGGGTAYEQYF

j_call: TRBJ1-3
d_call: .
clone_size: .
v_call: TRBV27
cdr3_nt: TGTGCCAGCAGTTTAACGAGAAACTCTGGAAACACCATATATTTT
cdr3_aa: CASSLTRNSGNTIYF

j_call: TRBJ2-1
d_call: TRBD2
clone_size: few
v_call: TRBV9
cdr3_nt: TGTGCCAGCAGCGTAGAGACTAGGACGGGGGGTACTCGAGATGAGCAGTTCTTC
cdr3_aa: CASSVETRTGGTRDEQFF

j_call: TRBJ1-1
d_call: TRBD1
clone_size: few
v_call: TRBV12-5
cdr3_nt: TGTGCTAGTGGTTTGGTGGGGCAGGGGGTATCTGAAGCTTTCTTT
cdr3_aa: CASGLVGQGVSEAFF

j_call: TRBJ2-7
d_call: .
clone_size: .
v_call: TRBV5-4
cdr3_nt: TGTGCCAGCAGCGCCACCACAGGTGGGGTAATCTACGAGCAGTACTTC
cdr3_aa: CASSATTGGVIYEQYF